These 14 T cell receptor beta chains were all obtained from the same sample, sequenced in a study of cytomegalovirus exposure and HLA in healthy donors. Clones were sequenced by immunoSEQ multiplex PCR, and TCRdb holds only the in-frame ones, with some missing. The sample lists under 100,000 clones; more than 70% were seen once. Sequences were obtained from PBMCs. These receptors were collected from a woman aged 18-29 years in good health and CMV-seropositive.

The chain recombines TRBV25-1 with TRBJ2-2, with D unclear. With 10 bases removed from V and 2 bases from J, the gap between germline ends came to 8 bases. Germline V gene sequence: CDR1 MGHDK, CDR2 SYGVNS. The CDR3 totals 12 residues. In nucleotides, the CDR3 is TGTGCCACCAACTTCAACACCGGGGAGCTGTTTTTT. Its translation: CATNFNTGELFF.

This clone was counted a single time. The chain joins TRBV4-2 to TRBJ2-5; possibly TRBD2 for D (6 bases). Germline V gene sequence: CDR1 LGHNA, CDR2 YNFKEQ. CDR3 length: 15 residues. Between the trimmed V and J ends, which lost 0 bases and 2 bases, there was a span of 10 bases. The CDR3 spells CASSQDWLAQETQYF. CDR3 nucleotides: TGTGCCAGCAGCCAAGATTGGCTAGCGCAAGAGACCCAGTACTTC.

V gene TRBV28 combines with J gene TRBJ1-3; D remains ambiguous. The CDR3 sequence is 21 residues long. V lost 3 bases and J lost 0, with 27 bases in between. Germline V lookup: CDR1 MDHEN, CDR2 SYDVKM. The chain's CDR3 is CASSLRGLRAEKGSSGNTIYF. The CDR3 DNA is TGTGCCAGCAGTTTGAGAGGGCTGAGGGCAGAAAAGGGTTCCTCTGGAAACACCATATATTTT.

The chain carries TRBV10-1 and TRBJ2-2; 7 nucleotides line up with TRBD1. Unmatched junction bases numbered 12, after V lost 9 bases and J lost 5 bases. The CDR3 totals 15 residues. CDR1 is WNHNN and CDR2 is SYGVQD in the germline V gene (reference sequence). CDR3 DNA sequence: TGCGCCAGAATGTTACAGGGGCCGGGGACCGGGGAGCTGTTTTTT. This translates into CARMLQGPGTGELFF.

The chain is built from TRBV11-3 and TRBJ1-3; 9 bases are a match to TRBD1. The trim removed 4 bases at V and 1 base at J, leaving 2 bases unmatched. This CDR3 has 15 amino acids. Germline assignment: CDR1 SGHNT and CDR2 YENEEA. The CDR3 sequence is CASSSGQGSGNTIYF. In nucleotides, the CDR3 is TGTGCCAGCAGCTCCGGACAGGGGTCTGGAAACACCATATATTTT.

The sample holds a few counts of this clone. The rearrangement links TRBV5-6 to TRBJ2-3; D uncertain. This CDR3 comprises 16 residues. Germline loops: CDR1 SGHDT, CDR2 YYEEEE. Trimming stripped 2 bases from V and 0 bases from J, with 13 bases between. CDR3 residues: CASSLSGFASTDTQYF. The CDR3 DNA follows: TGTGCCAGCAGCTTAAGTGGCTTTGCTAGCACAGATACGCAGTATTTT.

The chain carries TRBV25-1 and TRBJ2-5; TRBD2 aligns across 15 bases. Unmatched junction bases numbered 5, after V lost 7 bases and J lost 8 bases. The germline V gene encodes CDR1 MGHDK and CDR2 SYGVNS. This CDR3 is built from 14 residues. DNA of the CDR3: TGTGCCAGCACCCGGACTAGCGGGGGGGTCACCCAGTACTTC. This codes for CASTRTSGGVTQYF.

The chain carries TRBV7-2 and TRBJ2-5; possible D gene TRBD2, 5 bases. Germline assignment: CDR1 SGHTA and CDR2 FQGNSA. The CDR3 covers 14 residues. V lost 2 bases, J lost 0 bases, and 7 bases lay in between. The CDR3 region is CASSLLGDQETQYF. The CDR3 bases are TGTGCCAGCAGCTTATTGGGAGACCAAGAGACCCAGTACTTC.

The chain combines TRBV19 with TRBJ1-1, with a weak D call TRBD1 (5 bases). Germline CDR1 is LNHDA and CDR2 is SQIVND (reference sequence). V was shortened by 5 bases and J by 5 bases, with 18 bases between the two germline ends. This CDR3 region has 15 residues. This CDR3 reads CASSQRRGDGTEAFF. The DNA of the CDR3 is TGTGCCAGTAGTCAAAGACGGGGGGACGGGACTGAAGCTTTCTTT. The complete variable domain, with remaining parts taken from reference TRBV19 and TRBJ1-1, reads DGGITQSPKYLFRKEGQNVTLSCEQNLNHDAMYWYRQDPGQGLRLIYYSQIVNDFQKGDIAEGYSVSREKKESFPLTVTSAQKNPTAFYLCASSQRRGDGTEAFFGQGTRLTVV.

This sequence joins TRBV28 and TRBJ2-5, with 10 bases that match TRBD2. V lost 5 bases to trimming and J lost 5 bases; unmatched junction nucleotides: 14. Germline assignment: CDR1 MDHEN and CDR2 SYDVKM. The CDR3 is made up of 17 amino acids. In DNA form, the CDR3 reads TGTGCCAGCAGTGGGGGCGATAGCGGGGGGAGTGCGGAGACCCAGTACTTC. As protein: CASSGGDSGGSAETQYF.

This clone was detected a few times. The chain combines TRBV2 with TRBJ1-1; a weak D match, TRBD1 (5 bases). CDR3 length equals 13 residues. V lost 6 bases and J 0 bases, leaving 8 bases between the germline ends. Germline assignment: CDR1 SNHLY and CDR2 FYNNEI. CDR3 coding DNA: TGTGCCAGCAGCCTGACAGTGAACACTGAAGCTTTCTTT. Translation: CASSLTVNTEAFF. Full variable domain (missing parts from reference TRBV2 and TRBJ1-1): EPEVTQTPSHQVTQMGQEVILRCVPISNHLYFYWYRQILGQKVEFLVSFYNNEISEKSEIFDDQFSVERPDGSNFTLKIRSTKLEDSAMYFCASSLTVNTEAFFGQGTRLTVV.

The chain employs TRBV7-6 and TRBJ2-7; tentatively, D is TRBD1 (6 bases). Germline CDR1 reads SGHVS; CDR2 reads FNYEAQ. This CDR3 comprises 14 residues. Trimming left V 7 bases short and J 6 bases short, with 19 bases between. CDR3 DNA: TGTGCCAGCACCGCCGAAACCCAGGGGCTCGAGCAGTACTTC. This sequence encodes CASTAETQGLEQYF.

This chain uses TRBV6-6 with TRBJ2-7; 8 bases fit TRBD1. This CDR3 spans 15 amino acids. Germline V gives CDR1 MNHNY, CDR2 SVGAGI (reference sequence). Trimming removed 2 bases from V and 0 bases from J; junction bases left unmatched: 3. This CDR3 reads CASSYGQGLSYEQYF. The CDR3 nucleotides are TGTGCCAGCAGTTACGGACAGGGACTCTCCTACGAGCAGTACTTC.

J is TRBJ2-7 and V is TRBV18, with D perhaps TRBD2 (6 bases). This CDR3 has 16 residues. The germline V gene encodes CDR1 KGHSH and CDR2 LQKENI. The germline V and J ends were trimmed by 3 bases and 3 bases, with 18 bases remaining between them. CDR3 coding DNA: TGTGCCAGCTCACCCCGGGGGTATGGAGCGGACTACGAGCAGTACTTC. The encoded protein is CASSPRGYGADYEQYF.